This TCR beta chain derives from a study of T cell responses to AZD1222 COVID-19 vaccine. Study results and limitations: A mostly white British donor set with more females was recruited, and clonal diversity was possibly underestimated.

After removal of 5 bases from V and 7 bases from J, the junction contained 8 bases not matched to a gene. The germline V gene encodes CDR1 SEHNR and CDR2 FQNEAQ (reference sequence). There are 14 residues in the CDR3. With respect to this clone: Its antigen is currently unknown.

Some clones are missing from TCRdb's copy, which holds only in-frame ones; the method was immunoSEQ multiplex PCR. The data show 90,000 to 100,000 clones, with 85% to 90% seen just once and about 15% held by the top ten. The receptor comes from an adult who received the AZD1222 COVID-19 vaccine. Sequenced material: peripheral blood, taken 28 days after the second AZD1222 dose. The chain has TRBV7-9 and TRBJ2-1; 7 bases fit TRBD2. As DNA, the CDR3 is TGTGCCAGCAGCCTCCTAGCGGTAATGAATGAGCAGTTCTTC. Protein: CASSLLAVMNEQFF.